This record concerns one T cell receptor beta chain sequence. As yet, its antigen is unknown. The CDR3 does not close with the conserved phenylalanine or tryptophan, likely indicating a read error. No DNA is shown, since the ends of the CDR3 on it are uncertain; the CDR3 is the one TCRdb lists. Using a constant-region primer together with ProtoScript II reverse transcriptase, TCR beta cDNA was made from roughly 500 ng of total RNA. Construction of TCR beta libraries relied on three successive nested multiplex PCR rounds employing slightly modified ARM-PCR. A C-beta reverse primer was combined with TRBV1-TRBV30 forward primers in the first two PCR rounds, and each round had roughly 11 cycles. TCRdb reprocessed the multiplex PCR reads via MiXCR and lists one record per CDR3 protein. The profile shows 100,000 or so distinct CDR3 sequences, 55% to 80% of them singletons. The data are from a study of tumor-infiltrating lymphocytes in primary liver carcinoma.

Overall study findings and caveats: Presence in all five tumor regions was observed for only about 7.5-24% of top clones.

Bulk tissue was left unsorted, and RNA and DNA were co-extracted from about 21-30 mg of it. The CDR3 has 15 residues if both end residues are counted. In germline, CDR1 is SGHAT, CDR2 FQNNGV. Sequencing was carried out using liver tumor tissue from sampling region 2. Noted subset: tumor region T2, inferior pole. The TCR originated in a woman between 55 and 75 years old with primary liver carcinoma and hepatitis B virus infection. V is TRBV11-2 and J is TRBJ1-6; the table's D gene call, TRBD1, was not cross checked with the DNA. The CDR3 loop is CASSLDPGTNSPLQL.